Described below is a single T cell receptor beta chain sequence and its context. Trimming cost V 7 bases and J 4 bases, with 10 bases left between them. The CDR3 is 12 residues long. The germline V gene has CDR1 MNHEY and CDR2 SMNVEV (reference sequence). The data stem from a study of shared clonotypes between healthy human individuals. Profiling relied on immunoSEQ multiplex PCR, and the TCRdb table lists in-frame clones only, not all of them. Here the sample spans 600,000 to 700,000 clones, 73% being singletons. This sequence joins TRBV27 and TRBJ1-2, with a possible D match to TRBD1 (5 bases). The clonotype originates from a woman younger than 45 in good health. The sequencing input was memory CD4+ T cells sorted from blood. Subset: CD45RA-negative fraction. The DNA for the CDR3 is TGTGCCAGCATCGGGGCCGGCTATGGCTACACCTTC. Amino acids: CASIGAGYGYTF.